These 7 T cell receptor beta chains share one sample of origin, sequenced in a study of identical twins. In TCRdb, the 5' RACE reads were re-called with MiXCR into one record per CDR3 protein. The sample holds 600,000 to 850,000 distinct CDR3 sequences; 15% to 20% are singletons and the top ten take about an eighth. These data are also associated with another study on T cells expressing NK-cell markers.

Sequenced: PBMCs. The receptors stem from a woman aged 18-35 years in good health.

This clonotype was counted only a few times. The chain links TRBV5-1 to TRBJ2-5; 10 bases fit TRBD2. The germline gives CDR1 SGHRS, CDR2 YFSETQ. J gave up 5 bases and V 0 bases, and 4 bases lay outside the gene matches. The CDR3 covers 15 residues. The CDR3 sequence: CASSLAASGSETQYF. The CDR3 DNA reads as TGCGCCAGCAGCTTGGCCGCTAGCGGGAGTGAGACCCAGTACTTC.

This chain connects TRBV10-3 to TRBJ1-2; D is ambiguous. The germline V gene has CDR1 ENHRY and CDR2 SYGVKD. CDR3 length: 15 residues. Trimming took 6 bases from V and 8 from J, leaving 22 bases between them. The CDR3: CAISQGSNPRGGYTF. The DNA for the CDR3 is TGTGCCATCAGCCAAGGATCGAACCCCCGTGGGGGCTACACCTTC.

This clonotype was picked up a small number of times. The chain has TRBV29-1 and TRBJ2-5, with 7 bases aligning to TRBD2. The CDR3 totals 15 residues. The V segment lost 2 bases and the J segment 4 bases; nucleotides outside the gene matches: 10. Germline CDR1 reads SQVTM; CDR2 reads ANQGSEA. As DNA, the CDR3 is TGCAGCGTTGAACTAGCGGCAGAGTTCGCAGAGACCCAGTACTTC. This codes for CSVELAAEFAETQYF. The full variable domain, in which reference TRBV29-1 and TRBJ2-5 provide the parts outside the CDR3, is SAVISQKPSRDICQRGTSLTIQCQVDSQVTMMFWYRQQPGQSLTLIATANQGSEATYESGFVIDKFPISRPNLTFSTLTVSNMSPEDSSIYLCSVELAAEFAETQYFGPGTRLLVL.

The chain uses TRBV6-5 and TRBJ1-6; D is undetermined. The V end was cut by 0 bases, the J end by 7 bases, with 13 bases between. This CDR3 comprises 16 residues. The V gene's germline CDR1 is MNHEY and CDR2 SVGAGI. As DNA, the CDR3 is TGTGCCAGCAGTTACTCGGTTCAGACCAGCAATTCACCCCTCCACTTT. The encoded protein is CASSYSVQTSNSPLHF.

In DNA, the CDR3 is TGTGCCAGCAGTTGGGACAGGGAACTCTACACCTTC. Amino acid sequence: CASSWDRELYTF. The V gene is TRBV12-3 or TRBV12-4, the J gene TRBJ1-2, with 9 positions matching TRBD1. V gave up 4 bases and J gave up 10 bases; unmatched junction bases: 4. This CDR3 contains 12 residues.

This clonotype was detected only a few times. The V call is TRBV15, the J call TRBJ2-3; 8 positions match TRBD2. Germline trimming cut 3 bases from V and 10 bases from J; bases unmatched to any gene: 12. Germline-derived CDR1 and CDR2 are LNHNV and YYDKDF (reference sequence). The CDR3 is made up of 15 amino acids. The CDR3 coding sequence is TGTGCCACCAGCAGTCTTTATATGCGGGGGGCCGCGCAGTATTTT. Protein: CATSSLYMRGAAQYF.

The chain has TRBV5-4 and TRBJ2-1; D gene unclear. The CDR3 extends over 14 amino acids. The V end lost 5 bases, the J end lost 0 bases, and 9 bases lay between the germline ends. Germline values: CDR1 SGHNT, CDR2 YYREEE (reference sequence). The chain's CDR3 is CASRERGSYNEQFF. The CDR3 nucleotides read TGTGCCAGCAGGGAGAGAGGCTCCTACAATGAGCAGTTCTTC.